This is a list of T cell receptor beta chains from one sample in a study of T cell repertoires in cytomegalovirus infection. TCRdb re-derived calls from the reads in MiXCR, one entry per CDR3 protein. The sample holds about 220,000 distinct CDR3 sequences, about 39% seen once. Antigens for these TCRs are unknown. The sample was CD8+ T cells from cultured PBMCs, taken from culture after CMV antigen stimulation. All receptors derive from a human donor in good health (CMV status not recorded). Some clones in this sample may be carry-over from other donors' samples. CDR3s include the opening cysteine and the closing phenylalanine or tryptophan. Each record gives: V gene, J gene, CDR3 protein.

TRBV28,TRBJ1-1,CASSLRLGTTEAFF
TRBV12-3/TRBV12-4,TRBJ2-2,CASYRDSHYTGELFF
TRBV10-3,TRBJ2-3,CAISEGGTSGIYADTQYF
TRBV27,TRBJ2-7,CASREYRASYEQYF
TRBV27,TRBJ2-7,CASSLSVSGNTRGHEQYF
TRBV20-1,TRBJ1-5,CSARDGVIGSRQPQHF
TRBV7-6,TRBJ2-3,CASSPRRQSTDTQYF
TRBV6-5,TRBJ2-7,CASSYSAGEASYEQYF
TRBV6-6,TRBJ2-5,CASSHRDRKETQYF
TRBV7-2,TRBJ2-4,CASSLGRVAKNIQYF
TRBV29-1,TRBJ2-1,CSVSRGYNEQFF
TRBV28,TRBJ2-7,CASSFSAFPYEQYF
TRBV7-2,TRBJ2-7,CASSIGTSVYEQYF
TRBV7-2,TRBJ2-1,CASSFVSYNEQFF
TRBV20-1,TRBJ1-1,CSARDGTANTEAFF
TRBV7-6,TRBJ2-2,CASSRTDTSGRTGELFF
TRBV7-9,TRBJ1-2,CASSATGYGYTF
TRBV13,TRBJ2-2,CASSPESGGELFF
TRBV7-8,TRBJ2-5,CASSLARGLQETQYF
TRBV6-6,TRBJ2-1,CASSYNGQGTTNEQFF
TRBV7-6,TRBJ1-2,CASSPTAGTGIYGYTF
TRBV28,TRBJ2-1,CASSLISRRGVEQFF
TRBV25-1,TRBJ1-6,CASSPGPGGSPLHF
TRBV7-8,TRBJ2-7,CASSSKDLFEQYF
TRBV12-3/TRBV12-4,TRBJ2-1,CASRFPGLAGAEQFF